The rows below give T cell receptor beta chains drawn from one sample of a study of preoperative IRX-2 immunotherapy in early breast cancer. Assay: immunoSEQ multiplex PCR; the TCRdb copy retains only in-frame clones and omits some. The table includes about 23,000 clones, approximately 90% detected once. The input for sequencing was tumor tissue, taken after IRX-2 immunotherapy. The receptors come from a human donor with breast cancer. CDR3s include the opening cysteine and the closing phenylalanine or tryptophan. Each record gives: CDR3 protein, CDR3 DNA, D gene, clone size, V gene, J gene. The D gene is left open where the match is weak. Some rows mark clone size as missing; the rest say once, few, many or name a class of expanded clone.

CDR3aa: CASSWGGGGYEQYF; CDR3nt: TGTGCCAGCAGTTGGGGAGGGGGGGGGTACGAGCAGTACTTC; d_gene: .; abundance: .; v_gene: TRBV6-5; j_gene: TRBJ2-7
CDR3aa: CAWSPGTTEAFF; CDR3nt: TGTGCCTGGAGTCCGGGGACGACTGAAGCTTTCTTT; d_gene: .; abundance: .; v_gene: TRBV30; j_gene: TRBJ1-1
CDR3aa: CASRRTGTSVREQYF; CDR3nt: TGTGCCAGCAGACGAACCGGGACTAGCGTGAGGGAGCAGTACTTC; d_gene: TRBD2; abundance: .; v_gene: TRBV25-1; j_gene: TRBJ2-7
CDR3aa: CASSLGAGYTGELFF; CDR3nt: TGTGCCAGCAGTTTGGGGGCGGGATACACCGGGGAGCTGTTTTTT; d_gene: .; abundance: once; v_gene: TRBV28; j_gene: TRBJ2-2
CDR3aa: CASRRGEYNEQFF; CDR3nt: TGTGCCAGTCGACGGGGGGAATACAATGAGCAGTTCTTC; d_gene: TRBD2; abundance: .; v_gene: TRBV6-1; j_gene: TRBJ2-1
CDR3aa: CASSQQGLYGYTF; CDR3nt: TGTGCCAGCAGCCAACAGGGGCTCTATGGCTACACCTTC; d_gene: TRBD1; abundance: .; v_gene: TRBV7-9; j_gene: TRBJ1-2
CDR3aa: CASSSGQTGHEQFF; CDR3nt: TGTGCCAGCAGTTCGGGACAGACTGGGCATGAGCAGTTCTTC; d_gene: TRBD1; abundance: .; v_gene: TRBV27; j_gene: TRBJ2-1
CDR3aa: CASKRAEDKGDTEAFF; CDR3nt: TGCGCCAGCAAGCGGGCAGAGGACAAGGGGGACACTGAAGCTTTCTTT; d_gene: .; abundance: .; v_gene: TRBV10-2; j_gene: TRBJ1-1
CDR3aa: CASSTDGMNTEAFF; CDR3nt: TGTGCCAGCAGCACGGACGGTATGAACACTGAAGCTTTCTTT; d_gene: .; abundance: .; v_gene: TRBV11-3; j_gene: TRBJ1-1
CDR3aa: CASSTPSDRASYEQYF; CDR3nt: TGTGCCAGTAGTACCCCCTCGGACAGGGCTTCCTACGAGCAGTACTTC; d_gene: TRBD1; abundance: .; v_gene: TRBV19; j_gene: TRBJ2-7
CDR3aa: CASSQGQGAREKLFF; CDR3nt: TGCGCCAGCAGCCAAGGACAGGGGGCGCGCGAAAAACTGTTTTTT; d_gene: TRBD1; abundance: .; v_gene: TRBV4-1; j_gene: TRBJ1-4
CDR3aa: CASSLVGLAGVQETQYF; CDR3nt: TGTGCCAGCAGCTTAGTTGGACTAGCGGGCGTTCAAGAGACCCAGTACTTC; d_gene: TRBD2; abundance: .; v_gene: TRBV13; j_gene: TRBJ2-5
CDR3aa: CASSLRPGLAGGEEQFF; CDR3nt: TGCGCCAGCAGTCTCCGCCCGGGACTAGCGGGGGGAGAGGAGCAGTTCTTC; d_gene: TRBD2; abundance: .; v_gene: TRBV5-1; j_gene: TRBJ2-1
CDR3aa: CASSFGLAGYQETQYF; CDR3nt: TGCGCCAGCAGCTTCGGACTAGCGGGGTACCAAGAGACCCAGTACTTC; d_gene: TRBD2; abundance: .; v_gene: TRBV5-1; j_gene: TRBJ2-5
CDR3aa: CASSESNYGYTF; CDR3nt: TGTGCCAGCAGTGAGTCTAACTATGGCTACACCTTC; d_gene: .; abundance: .; v_gene: TRBV2; j_gene: TRBJ1-2
CDR3aa: CASSPGTTFNEQFF; CDR3nt: TGTGCCAGCTCACCGGGGACTACGTTCAATGAGCAGTTCTTC; d_gene: TRBD2; abundance: once; v_gene: TRBV18; j_gene: TRBJ2-1
CDR3aa: CASSVRLAGETDTQYF; CDR3nt: TGTGCCAGCAGCGTTCGACTAGCGGGTGAGACAGATACGCAGTATTTT; d_gene: TRBD2; abundance: once; v_gene: TRBV9; j_gene: TRBJ2-3
CDR3aa: CASSPGSATNEKLFF; CDR3nt: TGCGCCAGCAGCCCAGGAAGTGCAACTAATGAAAAACTGTTTTTT; d_gene: .; abundance: .; v_gene: TRBV5-1; j_gene: TRBJ1-4
CDR3aa: CASSDLLAPGLAGVNEQFF; CDR3nt: TGTGCCAGCAGTGACCTCCTCGCCCCGGGACTAGCGGGAGTCAATGAGCAGTTCTTC; d_gene: TRBD2; abundance: few; v_gene: TRBV6-4; j_gene: TRBJ2-1
CDR3aa: CASSRSGNTGELFF; CDR3nt: TGTGCCAGCAGTAGAAGCGGTAACACCGGGGAGCTGTTTTTT; d_gene: .; abundance: .; v_gene: TRBV11-3; j_gene: TRBJ2-2
CDR3aa: CASSTARNTEAFF; CDR3nt: TGTGCCAGCAGCACTGCACGTAACACTGAAGCTTTCTTT; d_gene: .; abundance: once; v_gene: TRBV28; j_gene: TRBJ1-1
CDR3aa: CASSLSETQYF; CDR3nt: TGTGCCAGCAGCTTGTCCGAGACGCAGTATTTT; d_gene: .; abundance: .; v_gene: TRBV7-9; j_gene: TRBJ2-3
CDR3aa: CASRQGDSPPREQYF; CDR3nt: TGTGCCAGCAGGCAGGGGGACAGCCCCCCTAGGGAGCAGTACTTC; d_gene: TRBD1; abundance: .; v_gene: TRBV6-5; j_gene: TRBJ2-7
CDR3aa: CASSPSRTATNEKLFF; CDR3nt: TGCGCCAGCAGCCCCAGTCGTACAGCAACTAATGAAAAACTGTTTTTT; d_gene: .; abundance: once; v_gene: TRBV5-1; j_gene: TRBJ1-4
CDR3aa: CASSFSPGVETQYF; CDR3nt: TGCGCCAGCAGCTTCTCCCCAGGGGTTGAGACCCAGTACTTC; d_gene: .; abundance: few; v_gene: TRBV5-1; j_gene: TRBJ2-5
CDR3aa: CASGAGTAWGEQYF; CDR3nt: TGTGCCAGCGGCGCCGGGACCGCCTGGGGCGAGCAGTACTTC; d_gene: .; abundance: .; v_gene: TRBV6-6; j_gene: TRBJ2-7
CDR3aa: CATSRDPPHVKVYNEQFF; CDR3nt: TGTGCCACCAGCAGAGACCCCCCACACGTGAAGGTATACAATGAGCAGTTCTTC; d_gene: .; abundance: few; v_gene: TRBV15; j_gene: TRBJ2-1
CDR3aa: CASSARPTRTSGNTGELFF; CDR3nt: TGTGCCAGCAGCGCCCGCCCGACCAGGACTAGCGGGAACACCGGGGAGCTGTTTTTT; d_gene: TRBD2; abundance: .; v_gene: TRBV9; j_gene: TRBJ2-2
CDR3aa: CASSQGLQEKLFF; CDR3nt: TGTGCCAGCTCACAGGGTTTGCAGGAAAAACTGTTTTTT; d_gene: .; abundance: .; v_gene: TRBV18; j_gene: TRBJ1-4
CDR3aa: CASRRGGTSGPNNEQFF; CDR3nt: TGTGCCAGCCGCAGAGGTGGGACTAGCGGGCCAAACAATGAGCAGTTCTTC; d_gene: TRBD2; abundance: .; v_gene: TRBV28; j_gene: TRBJ2-1
CDR3aa: CASSIYGATVAKNIQYF; CDR3nt: TGTGCCAGCAGCATCTACGGGGCTACCGTAGCCAAAAACATTCAGTACTTC; d_gene: .; abundance: .; v_gene: TRBV14; j_gene: TRBJ2-4
CDR3aa: CASSLGPQWVRQPQHF; CDR3nt: TGTGCCAGCAGCCTGGGGCCGCAGTGGGTTAGGCAGCCCCAGCATTTT; d_gene: .; abundance: .; v_gene: TRBV5-6; j_gene: TRBJ1-5
CDR3aa: CASNRDSHSPLHF; CDR3nt: TGCGCCAGCAACCGGGACAGTCATTCACCCCTCCACTTT; d_gene: TRBD1; abundance: .; v_gene: TRBV5-1; j_gene: TRBJ1-6
CDR3aa: CGARSNQPQHF; CDR3nt: TGCGGAGCCCGTAGCAATCAGCCCCAGCATTTT; d_gene: .; abundance: .; v_gene: TRBV6-4; j_gene: TRBJ1-5
CDR3aa: CASSLEGTNSPLHF; CDR3nt: TGCGCCAGCAGCTTGGAGGGAACCAATTCACCCCTCCACTTT; d_gene: .; abundance: .; v_gene: TRBV5-1; j_gene: TRBJ1-6
CDR3aa: CASRGTTGREETQYF; CDR3nt: TGTGCCAGCAGGGGTACGACAGGGAGAGAAGAGACCCAGTACTTC; d_gene: TRBD1; abundance: once; v_gene: TRBV6-1; j_gene: TRBJ2-5
CDR3aa: CASSSPVAPRSYNEQFF; CDR3nt: TGTGCCAGCAGCTCCCCGGTTGCTCCCCGCTCCTACAATGAGCAGTTCTTC; d_gene: .; abundance: .; v_gene: TRBV11-2; j_gene: TRBJ2-1
CDR3aa: CASSISLSAEQFF; CDR3nt: TGTGCCAGTAGTATCTCCCTAAGTGCTGAGCAGTTCTTC; d_gene: .; abundance: .; v_gene: TRBV19; j_gene: TRBJ2-1
CDR3aa: CASRTEAYEQYF; CDR3nt: TGTGCCAGCAGGACAGAAGCCTACGAGCAGTACTTC; d_gene: .; abundance: .; v_gene: TRBV2; j_gene: TRBJ2-7
CDR3aa: CASSAGATGDTIYF; CDR3nt: TGTGCCAGCAGCGCAGGGGCCACAGGGGACACCATATATTTT; d_gene: TRBD1; abundance: .; v_gene: TRBV9; j_gene: TRBJ1-3
CDR3aa: CASSLDLSPANQPQHF; CDR3nt: TGTGCCAGCAGTTTGGATTTGAGCCCCGCCAATCAGCCCCAGCATTTT; d_gene: .; abundance: .; v_gene: TRBV28; j_gene: TRBJ1-5
CDR3aa: CASSLQQGPNSPLHF; CDR3nt: TGTGCCAGCAGCCTTCAACAGGGGCCCAATTCACCCCTCCACTTT; d_gene: TRBD1; abundance: .; v_gene: TRBV9; j_gene: TRBJ1-6
CDR3aa: CASRTGHQQTEAFF; CDR3nt: TGTGCCAGCAGAACTGGACACCAGCAGACTGAAGCTTTCTTT; d_gene: .; abundance: .; v_gene: TRBV6-4; j_gene: TRBJ1-1
CDR3aa: CATSRAPGDEQYF; CDR3nt: TGTGCCACCAGCAGAGCCCCGGGTGACGAGCAGTACTTC; d_gene: .; abundance: .; v_gene: TRBV15; j_gene: TRBJ2-7
CDR3aa: CASSSHDREGIACF; CDR3nt: TGTGCCAGCAGTTCCCACGACAGGGAGGGAATAGCTTGCTTT; d_gene: TRBD1; abundance: .; v_gene: TRBV6-5; j_gene: TRBJ1-1
CDR3aa: CAISERGTGELFF; CDR3nt: TGTGCCATCAGTGAAAGAGGCACCGGGGAGCTGTTTTTT; d_gene: .; abundance: .; v_gene: TRBV10-3; j_gene: TRBJ2-2
CDR3aa: CASRETGFPVSGANVLTF; CDR3nt: TGTGCCAGCAGAGAGACAGGGTTCCCTGTATCTGGGGCCAACGTCCTGACTTTC; d_gene: TRBD1; abundance: .; v_gene: TRBV27; j_gene: TRBJ2-6
CDR3aa: CASSPSGGQTNTEAFF; CDR3nt: TGCGCCAGCAGCCCCTCTGGGGGGCAGACGAACACTGAAGCTTTCTTT; d_gene: .; abundance: .; v_gene: TRBV4-1; j_gene: TRBJ1-1
CDR3aa: CAIGRRDSFFGNTEAFF; CDR3nt: TGTGCCATCGGGAGGAGGGACAGTTTTTTCGGGAACACTGAAGCTTTCTTT; d_gene: TRBD1; abundance: few; v_gene: TRBV10-3; j_gene: TRBJ1-1
CDR3aa: CASSFWGISNEQYF; CDR3nt: TGTGCCAGCAGTTTTTGGGGGATCTCCAACGAGCAGTACTTC; d_gene: .; abundance: .; v_gene: TRBV27; j_gene: TRBJ2-7
CDR3aa: CASSQETGTGEKLFF; CDR3nt: TGTGCCAGCAGCCAAGAAACCGGGACTGGAGAAAAACTGTTTTTT; d_gene: .; abundance: .; v_gene: TRBV4-2; j_gene: TRBJ1-4
CDR3aa: CASSVISGEITDTQYF; CDR3nt: TGCGCCAGCAGCGTAATTAGCGGGGAAATCACAGATACGCAGTATTTT; d_gene: TRBD2; abundance: .; v_gene: TRBV5-1; j_gene: TRBJ2-3